The 17 T cell receptor beta chains listed next were all sequenced from one sample in a study of Tregs in tolerant kidney transplant recipients. Profiled with immunoSEQ multiplex PCR; TCRdb holds only in-frame clones, not every one. The sample has tens of thousands of clones; approximately 94% are singletons. What was sequenced was CD8+ T cells from blood. These receptors all stem from a human donor in good health.

The V call is TRBV9, the J call TRBJ2-1; 8 bases are a match to TRBD1. The CDR3 consists of 14 residues. Germline V gene sequence: CDR1 SGDLS, CDR2 YYNGEE. The junction had 4 bases not matched to a gene; V was cut back by 3 bases and J by 5 bases. CDR3 DNA sequence: TGTGCCAGCAGCGCACAGGGGGTAAACAATGAGCAGTTCTTC. It yields the protein CASSAQGVNNEQFF.

The rearrangement uses TRBV18 and TRBJ1-2; D call uncertain. The length of the CDR3 is 14 residues. CDR1 KGHSH and CDR2 LQKENI come from the germline V gene. The V gene lost 2 bases and the J gene lost 3 bases, with 10 bases spanning the gap. The CDR3 spells CASSPEADDYGYTF. The CDR3 DNA is TGTGCCAGCTCACCAGAGGCAGACGACTATGGCTACACCTTC.

The chain has TRBV27 and TRBJ2-3; TRBD1 might be the D (6 bases). The CDR3 consists of 15 residues. Germline V gene lookup returns CDR1 MNHEY and CDR2 SMNVEV (reference sequence). V lost 2 bases and J lost 12, with 21 bases in between. In DNA, the CDR3 is TGTGCCAGCAGTTTACCGGATCAGGGGACATTGCTCCAGTATTTT. Translated, it gives CASSLPDQGTLLQYF.

V gene TRBV9 combines with J gene TRBJ2-7; no clear D. The germline CDR1 and CDR2 sequences are SGDLS and YYNGEE. The V and J ends lost 0 bases and 5 bases respectively, with 9 bases between them. CDR3 length equals 13 residues. The CDR3 is CASSVGDGNEQYF. The CDR3 DNA reads TGTGCCAGCAGCGTAGGAGACGGTAACGAGCAGTACTTC.

The J gene is TRBJ2-7, the V gene TRBV27; D might be TRBD2 (5 bases). Germline V gives CDR1 MNHEY, CDR2 SMNVEV (reference sequence). The CDR3 contains 15 residues. Trimming took off 2 bases at V and 2 bases at J, with 13 bases between the two ends. CDR3 in amino acids: CASSLGTRRTYEQYF. The CDR3 DNA sequence: TGTGCCAGCAGTTTAGGTACTAGGCGTACCTACGAGCAGTACTTC.

This sequence joins TRBV4-1 and TRBJ2-7; tentative D call: TRBD1 (5 bases). The germline V gene has CDR1 MGHRA and CDR2 YSYEKL. CDR3 length equals 15 residues. V was clipped by 0 bases and J by 2 bases, with 11 bases between them. CDR3 amino acids: CASSQEFDRPYEQYF. CDR3 nucleotides: TGCGCCAGCAGCCAAGAGTTTGACAGACCCTACGAGCAGTACTTC.

The J gene is TRBJ2-5, the V gene TRBV5-1, with 8 bases fitting TRBD1. The length of the CDR3 is 12 residues. The ends lost 4 bases at V and 4 bases at J; junction bases unmatched: 0. Germline CDR1 is SGHRS and CDR2 is YFSETQ. Here the CDR3 reads CASSDRGETQYF. DNA for the CDR3: TGCGCCAGCAGCGACAGGGGAGAGACCCAGTACTTC.

The CDR3 reads CASSLEGVGYEQYF. The CDR3 bases are TGTGCCAGCAGCTTAGAGGGGGTTGGGTACGAGCAGTACTTC. J is TRBJ2-7 and V is TRBV13; TRBD1 might be the D (6 bases). From germline, CDR1 is PRHDT and CDR2 FYEKMQ (reference sequence). This CDR3 is 14 amino acids long. Trimming stripped 1 base from V and 4 bases from J, with 11 bases between.

V and J are TRBV5-1 and TRBJ1-6, with unresolved D. Germline V gene data show CDR1 as SGHRS and CDR2 as YFSETQ. With 0 bases removed from V and 5 bases from J, the gap between germline ends came to 9 bases. This CDR3 is built from 15 residues. The CDR3 loop is CASSLGRGDNSPLHF. CDR3 DNA sequence: TGCGCCAGCAGCTTGGGGCGTGGGGATAATTCACCCCTCCACTTT. Using reference TRBV5-1 and TRBJ1-6 for the parts outside the CDR3, the full variable domain is KAGVTQTPRYLIKTRGQQVTLSCSPISGHRSVSWYQQTPGQGLQFLFEYFSETQRNKGNFPGRFSGRQFSNSRSEMNVSTLELGDSALYLCASSLGRGDNSPLHFGNGTRLTVT.

V usage is TRBV7-3 and J usage is TRBJ2-3; D possibly corresponds to TRBD2 (6 bases). The V end lost 2 bases, the J end lost 3 bases, and 15 bases lay between the germline ends. The germline V gene has CDR1 SGHTA and CDR2 FQGTGA. The CDR3 loop spans 16 amino acids. CDR3 nucleotides: TGTGCCAGCAGCTTATGGGCGGGGTCGGATACAGATACGCAGTATTTT. This gives the protein CASSLWAGSDTDTQYF.

CDR3 bases: TGTGCCAGCAGCTTAGTGCCGGGAACGATTGAAGCTTTCTTT. It yields the protein CASSLVPGTIEAFF. This chain links TRBV11-3 with TRBJ1-1; D gene unclear. The CDR3 is 14 residues long. V gave up 1 base and J gave up 7 bases, with 13 bases separating them. Germline V gene sequence: CDR1 SGHNT, CDR2 YENEEA.

The V call is TRBV25-1, the J call TRBJ2-2, with TRBD2 identical over 7 bases. Germline V CDR1 and CDR2: MGHDK, SYGVNS. V lost 0 bases, J lost 4 bases, and 8 bases stayed unmatched. The CDR3 sequence is 17 residues long. CDR3 nucleotide sequence: TGTGCCAGCAGTGAATACGGTGGGGGGGAAGGCACCGGGGAGCTGTTTTTT. Protein sequence: CASSEYGGGEGTGELFF.

This clone is a singleton in its sample. The chain links TRBV9 to TRBJ2-1, with 7 bases identical to TRBD2. CDR1 and CDR2 (germline): SGDLS, YYNGEE. This CDR3 comprises 12 residues. V gave up 4 bases and J gave up 9 bases; unmatched junction bases: 4. The CDR3 here is CASSLPGGEQFF. The CDR3 nucleotides read TGTGCCAGCAGCCTCCCGGGGGGTGAGCAGTTCTTC.

In nucleotides, the CDR3 is TGTGCCAGTCGTCCCAGGGGGAAAATTTACTACGAGCAGTACTTC. Its protein is CASRPRGKIYYEQYF. V and J are TRBV19 and TRBJ2-7; TRBD1 matches 7 bases. There are 15 residues in the CDR3. V shed 8 bases, J shed 3 bases, and the junction held 13 bases outside the gene matches. Germline V gives CDR1 LNHDA, CDR2 SQIVND (reference sequence).

V gene TRBV14 combines with J gene TRBJ2-7; D gene ambiguous. The germline V gene has CDR1 SGHDN and CDR2 FVKESK. Trimming stripped 1 base from V and 6 bases from J, with 4 bases between. The CDR3 sequence is 11 residues long. CDR3 coding DNA: TGTGCCAGCAGCCAAGGTACCGAGCAGTACTTC. It encodes CASSQGTEQYF. Full variable domain (missing parts from reference TRBV14 and TRBJ2-7): EAGVTQFPSHSVIEKGQTVTLRCDPISGHDNLYWYRRVMGKEIKFLLHFVKESKQDESGMPNNRFLAERTGGTYSTLKVQPAELEDSGVYFCASSQGTEQYFGPGTRLTVT.

V usage is TRBV2 and J usage is TRBJ2-7; D is possibly TRBD2 (6 bases). The CDR3 totals 15 residues. V lost 0 bases and J 0 bases, leaving 9 bases between the germline ends. Germline V CDR1 and CDR2: SNHLY, FYNNEI. The CDR3 spells CASSEAGRSSYEQYF. DNA for the CDR3: TGTGCCAGCAGTGAAGCCGGGAGAAGCTCCTACGAGCAGTACTTC.

The genes are TRBV6-5 and TRBJ2-7; the D is unclear. The CDR3 spans 13 residues. CDR1 MNHEY and CDR2 SVGAGI come from the germline V gene. V lost 2 bases to trimming and J lost 2 bases, with 7 bases between them. The CDR3, as DNA: TGTGCCAGCAGTTACCTGGGAACCTACGAGCAGTACTTC. It translates to CASSYLGTYEQYF.